These 19 T cell receptor beta chains originate from one sample sequenced in a study of blood T cell repertoires in COVID-19. The protocol was immunoSEQ multiplex PCR, while the TCRdb copy is restricted to in-frame clones and leaves out a portion. The sample lists approximately 300,000 clones; 80% to 95% were seen once. Sequenced sample: peripheral blood. Receptors were obtained from a woman under 40 with COVID-19, enrolled during active disease.

The chain has TRBV6-1 and TRBJ1-5; no clear D gene. The CDR3 consists of 17 residues. Germline V CDR1 and CDR2: MNHNS, SASEGT. The V and J ends lost 1 base and 6 bases respectively, with 19 bases between them. For the CDR3, the DNA is TGTGCCAGCAGTGAAGGGTTAGGTCAGGCGACCGGTCAGCCCCAGCATTTT. Residues: CASSEGLGQATGQPQHF.

The chain recombines TRBV9 with TRBJ2-6; 9 bases fit TRBD1. V was clipped by 4 bases and J by 2 bases; unmatched bases: 10. This CDR3 is 18 amino acids long. Germline CDR1 SGDLS, CDR2 YYNGEE. In DNA, the CDR3 is TGTGCCAGCAGCCCCCGGGACAGGGAAGTTGCTGGGGCCAACGTCCTGACTTTC. This codes for CASSPRDREVAGANVLTF.

This chain joins TRBV9 and TRBJ2-2; D call uncertain. V lost 3 bases to trimming and J lost 4 bases, with 7 bases between them. Per the germline V gene, CDR1 is SGDLS and CDR2 is YYNGEE. The CDR3 covers 13 residues. The CDR3 here is CASSALSTGELFF. The CDR3 DNA is TGTGCCAGCAGCGCCCTTAGCACCGGGGAGCTGTTTTTT.

V is TRBV5-1 and J is TRBJ2-1; tentative D call: TRBD2 (5 bases). The CDR3 has 12 amino acids. Trimming removed 1 base at V and 10 bases at J, with 9 bases between. Germline-derived CDR1 and CDR2 are SGHRS and YFSETQ. The CDR3 is CASSLRPSEQFF. The CDR3 bases are TGCGCCAGCAGCTTGAGGCCTAGCGAGCAGTTCTTC.

This sequence joins TRBV5-4 and TRBJ2-6; weak D call: TRBD1 (6 bases). CDR1 and CDR2 from the germline V gene are SGHNT and YYREEE (reference sequence). The CDR3 contains 14 residues. The ends were cut back, 5 bases at V and 6 bases at J, with 12 bases in the middle. The CDR3 spells CASRAGVQANVLTF. The CDR3 DNA sequence: TGTGCCAGCAGAGCAGGGGTTCAGGCCAACGTCCTGACTTTC.

This chain connects TRBV12-3 or TRBV12-4 to TRBJ1-5, with D possibly TRBD1 on 6 matching bases. V lost 3 bases, J lost 7 bases, and 10 bases lay in between. The CDR3 is 13 amino acids. DNA of the CDR3: TGTGCCAGCAGTTTCGAGGGGGGGCAGCCCCAGCATTTT. Residues: CASSFEGGQPQHF.

The V call is TRBV27, the J call TRBJ2-2, with D unclear. This CDR3 is built from 13 residues. V shed 0 bases and J shed 8 bases, with 7 bases lying between them. Germline CDR1 is MNHEY and CDR2 is SMNVEV (reference sequence). Here the CDR3 reads CASSLSAKGELFF. DNA for the CDR3: TGTGCCAGCAGTTTATCGGCCAAGGGGGAGCTGTTTTTT.

The rearrangement links TRBV29-1 to TRBJ1-1; D gene unclear. CDR3 length: 14 residues. The V gene lost 6 bases and the J gene lost 8 bases, with 22 bases spanning the gap. Per the germline V gene, CDR1 is SQVTM and CDR2 is ANQGSEA. The CDR3 sequence is CSVERSLALLEAFF. CDR3 coding DNA: TGCAGCGTAGAAAGGAGCTTGGCCCTACTCGAAGCTTTCTTT.

The chain links TRBV6-6 to TRBJ2-7; TRBD2 agrees at 7 bases. The CDR3 covers 14 residues. V was clipped by 6 bases and J by 1 base; unmatched bases: 6. CDR1 MNHNY and CDR2 SVGAGI come from the germline V gene (reference sequence). The CDR3 DNA reads TGTGCCAGCAGCCTCGCTAGCGGATCCTACGAGCAGTACTTC. This encodes CASSLASGSYEQYF.

Here the CDR3 DNA reads TGTGCCAGCAGCGAACGGTGGGTGGCAGGGTATCATTCACCCCTCCACTTT. Protein sequence: CASSERWVAGYHSPLHF. This chain uses TRBV28 with TRBJ1-6, with a possible D match to TRBD1 (5 bases). V was cut by 6 bases and J by 8 bases, with 23 bases left in between. From germline, CDR1 is MDHEN and CDR2 SYDVKM. CDR3 length: 17 amino acids. Drawing the rest from reference TRBV28 and TRBJ1-6, the complete variable domain is DVKVTQSSRYLVKRTGEKVFLECVQDMDHENMFWYRQDPGLGLRLIYFSYDVKMKEKGDIPEGYSVSREKKERFSLILESASTNQTSMYLCASSERWVAGYHSPLHFGNGTRLTVT.

This clone was observed a handful of times. The chain couples TRBV7-9 to TRBJ2-7, with D perhaps matching TRBD1 (6 bases). The CDR3 runs 15 residues. CDR1 SEHNR and CDR2 FQNEAQ come from the germline V gene (reference sequence). Trimming removed 5 bases from V and 4 bases from J, with 18 bases in between. The CDR3 coding sequence is TGTGCCAGCAGCACGTACAGGGCTCCCTCGTACGAGCAGTACTTC. Translating it yields CASSTYRAPSYEQYF. The variable domain in full, completed from reference TRBV7-9 and TRBJ2-7, reads DTGVSQNPRHKITKRGQNVTFRCDPISEHNRLYWYRQTLGQGPEFLTYFQNEAQLEKSRLLSDRFSAERPKGSFSTLEIQRTEQGDSAMYLCASSTYRAPSYEQYFGPGTRLTVT.

V and J are TRBV6-5 and TRBJ2-7, with TRBD2 identical over 14 bases. V lost 7 bases, J lost 2 bases, and 4 bases stayed unmatched. Germline values: CDR1 MNHEY, CDR2 SVGAGI. This CDR3 region has 15 residues. The CDR3 coding sequence is TGTGCCAGCAATCCGACTAGCGGGAGGGCCTACGAGCAGTACTTC. Translation gives CASNPTSGRAYEQYF.

This clone was detected once. V gene TRBV18 combines with J gene TRBJ2-7, with TRBD2 matching 13 bases. This CDR3 has 17 residues. Germline V gives CDR1 KGHSH, CDR2 LQKENI. The V segment lost 6 bases and the J segment 4 bases; nucleotides outside the gene matches: 12. The CDR3 loop reads CASSRDRALAGGYEQYF. CDR3 DNA: TGTGCCAGCTCCCGGGACAGGGCACTAGCGGGAGGGTACGAGCAGTACTTC.

This sequence joins TRBV15 and TRBJ1-4; D ambiguous. The V end lost 8 bases, the J end lost 0 bases, and 16 bases lay between the germline ends. The V gene's germline CDR1 is LNHNV and CDR2 YYDKDF (reference sequence). The CDR3 is 16 residues long. Here the CDR3 reads CATPPRHPATNEKLFF. CDR3 DNA: TGTGCCACCCCTCCGCGGCATCCCGCAACTAATGAAAAACTGTTTTTT. Supplemented by reference TRBV15 and TRBJ1-4, the full variable domain reads DAMVIQNPRYQVTQFGKPVTLSCSQTLNHNVMYWYQQKSSQAPKLLFHYYDKDFNNEADTPDNFQSRRPNTSFCFLDIRSPGLGDTAMYLCATPPRHPATNEKLFFGSGTQLSVL.

This rearrangement joins TRBV7-9 to TRBJ2-1; D perhaps matches TRBD1 (6 bases). The V and J ends lost 1 base and 4 bases respectively, with 14 bases between them. From germline, CDR1 is SEHNR and CDR2 FQNEAQ (reference sequence). The CDR3 loop spans 16 amino acids. The CDR3 reads CASSLELGQIYNEQFF. CDR3 bases: TGTGCCAGCAGCTTAGAATTGGGACAAATTTACAATGAGCAGTTCTTC.

The rearrangement joins TRBV5-1 to TRBJ2-1, with D possibly being TRBD2 (6 bases). Germline V CDR1 and CDR2: SGHRS, YFSETQ. The CDR3 contains 17 residues. Between the trimmed V and J ends, which lost 1 base and 9 bases, there was a span of 23 bases. Here the CDR3 DNA reads TGCGCCAGCAGCTTGTTTGAACTAGCCCTATCCACAGTTGAGCAGTTCTTC. Amino acids: CASSLFELALSTVEQFF.

The chain has TRBV4-3 and TRBJ2-6; 7 bases line up with TRBD1. Germline V lookup: CDR1 LGHNA, CDR2 YSLEER. The V segment lost 1 base and the J segment 0 bases; nucleotides outside the gene matches: 12. This CDR3 has 20 residues. As DNA, the CDR3 is TGCGCCAGCAGCCAAGTTACGGAGACAGGGTCAACCTCTGGGGCCAACGTCCTGACTTTC. As protein: CASSQVTETGSTSGANVLTF.

The chain recombines TRBV9 with TRBJ1-1; 8 bases are a match to TRBD1. CDR3 size: 12 residues. Germline V gene sequence: CDR1 SGDLS, CDR2 YYNGEE. Trimming removed 3 bases from V and 8 bases from J; junction bases left unmatched: 3. The CDR3 nucleotides are TGTGCCAGCAGCGGGACAGGGAAAGAAGCTTTCTTT. Translating it yields CASSGTGKEAFF.

This chain connects TRBV25-1 to TRBJ2-7; D gene uncertain. This CDR3 has 12 amino acids. Germline CDR1 is MGHDK and CDR2 is SYGVNS. Deletions cut 2 bases from V and 7 bases from J, with 9 bases between. The CDR3 nucleotides are TGTGCCAGCAGTGAACCCCCCGGGGAGCAGTACTTC. It codes for CASSEPPGEQYF.